This entry concerns a single TCR beta chain. The target antigen is unknown. The record originates from a study of cytomegalovirus exposure and HLA in healthy donors. Overall study findings and caveats: The study flagged 150 to 200 TCR beta chains as cytomegalovirus-associated. Presence/absence analyses took donor sequencing depth as roughly uniform. Further analysis was carried out later, and it showed several of the most significant clusters appearing linked to common viral pathogens.

A multiplex PCR was run with 60 Vbeta primers and 13 Jbeta primers. The data were produced by immunoSEQ multiplex PCR, yet TCRdb's version contains in-frame clones alone and is incomplete. The sample spans roughly 220,000 clones; the ten largest clones claim more than 0.95%. There were likely unrecorded immune exposures, though donors were nominally healthy when sampled. The clonotype comes from a girl aged 2 to 10 in good health and CMV-seropositive. Sequenced sample: PBMCs.

CDR3 residues: CASSPGGGGRSYEQYF. The CDR3 DNA follows: TGTGCCAGCAGCCCAGGGGGTGGGGGAAGGTCCTACGAGCAGTACTTC. The genes are TRBV5-4 and TRBJ2-7; TRBD1 aligns across 7 bases. J gave up 1 base and V 4 bases, and 11 bases lay outside the gene matches. This CDR3 spans 16 amino acids. In germline, CDR1 is SGHNT, CDR2 YYREEE (reference sequence).